These 22 T cell receptor beta chains came from one sample sequenced in a study of T cells after posttransplantation cyclophosphamide. Using immunoSEQ multiplex PCR, the repertoire was profiled, and TCRdb retains in-frame clones only, with some absent. Observed in the sample are 1,500 to 2,000 clones, none of them singletons. Treatment was busulfan-fludarabine conditioning, a marrow graft, and cyclophosphamide on days +3 and +4. Material: PBMCs, obtained approximately 390 days after allogeneic stem cell transplant with posttransplant cyclophosphamide. All receptors derive from a male patient over 55 who received an allogeneic stem cell transplant from an unrelated donor, was CMV-positive, and had acute and chronic GVHD. Some T cells may be transferred from the graft donor.

This clone is medium-sized. The gene calls are TRBV5-4 and TRBJ2-5; 9 bases line up with TRBD2. Looked up from germline, CDR1 is SGHNT and CDR2 is YYREEE (reference sequence). J gave up 5 bases and V 1 base, and 9 bases lay outside the gene matches. There are 16 residues in the CDR3. CDR3 in amino acids: CASSLFGGRAAETQYF. The CDR3 DNA sequence: TGTGCCAGCAGCTTGTTTGGCGGGAGGGCCGCTGAGACCCAGTACTTC.

By share of the sample, this clone is medium-sized. The V call is TRBV30, the J call TRBJ2-5; perhaps TRBD1 as D (5 bases). Trimming took off 0 bases at V and 9 bases at J, with 14 bases between the two ends. The CDR3 has 13 amino acids. Germline CDR1 reads GTSNPN; CDR2 reads SVGIG (reference sequence). For the CDR3, the DNA is TGTGCCTGGAGTGTAACAGGCGCCAGCGCCCAGTACTTC. Its protein is CAWSVTGASAQYF. Complete variable domain (other parts from reference TRBV30 and TRBJ2-5): SQTIHQWPATLVQPVGSPLSLECTVEGTSNPNLYWYRQAAGRGLQLLFYSVGIGQISSEVPQNLSASRPQDRQFILSSKKLLLSDSGFYLCAWSVTGASAQYFGPGTRLLVL.

Points on this clone: This likely stems from a read error, as it lies one base from a far larger clone. In this CDR3 the conserved last residue, phenylalanine or tryptophan, is missing, so a read error is likely. The gene calls are TRBV9 and TRBJ1-3, with D possibly TRBD1 on 5 matching bases. The V end was cut by 6 bases, the J end by 2 bases, with 15 bases between. Germline V lookup: CDR1 SGDLS, CDR2 YYNGEE. This CDR3 is built from 15 residues. In DNA, the CDR3 is TGTGCCAGCACTGCCGGGACTCACCCTGGAAACACCATATATCTT. The encoded protein is CASTAGTHPGNTIYL.

This clone is medium-sized (0.01 to 0.1%) by share. The chain has TRBV9 and TRBJ2-3; 7 nucleotides match TRBD1. V shed 3 bases, J shed 0 bases, and the junction held 1 base outside the gene matches. The CDR3 consists of 14 residues. The germline CDR1 and CDR2 sequences are SGDLS and YYNGEE. The CDR3 coding sequence is TGTGCCAGCAGCGCCAGGGGGAGCACAGATACGCAGTATTTT. Protein: CASSARGSTDTQYF.

The table lists this clone with a few counts. This sequence joins TRBV11-2 and TRBJ1-2, with D perhaps matching TRBD1 (5 bases). The CDR3 contains 16 residues. Germline values: CDR1 SGHAT, CDR2 FQNNGV. The V and J ends lost 1 base and 4 bases respectively, with 16 bases between them. In nucleotides, the CDR3 is TGTGCCAGCAGCTTAGTAGGCGGGACGGGGAGCTATGGCTACACCTTC. It is translated as CASSLVGGTGSYGYTF.

By share, this clone ranks as medium-sized. This chain uses TRBV11-3 with TRBJ2-3; the D is unclear. The germline gives CDR1 SGHNT, CDR2 YENEEA. The V end was cut by 3 bases, the J end by 0 bases, with 7 bases between. The CDR3 is 14 residues long. CDR3: CASSLLTSTDTQYF. CDR3 nucleotides: TGTGCCAGCAGCTTGCTGACTAGCACAGATACGCAGTATTTT.

The chain recombines TRBV6-1 with TRBJ1-2; possibly TRBD1 for D (5 bases). The CDR3 consists of 15 residues. Trimming pared 3 bases from V and 4 bases from J, leaving 15 bases between. Germline CDR1 is MNHNS and CDR2 is SASEGT. The CDR3 DNA is TGTGCCAGCAGTGATAATAGGAGACAGTCCTATGGCTACACCTTC. Its translation is CASSDNRRQSYGYTF.

This clone was seen more than once but under ten times. This chain connects TRBV11-2 to TRBJ2-3, with a possible D match to TRBD1 (5 bases). V shed 1 base and J shed 7 bases, with 6 bases lying between them. This CDR3 is 12 amino acids long. Germline V CDR1 and CDR2: SGHAT, FQNNGV. CDR3 nucleotide sequence: TGTGCCAGCAGCTTAGTGGGGCATACGCAGTATTTT. It encodes CASSLVGHTQYF.

Within the sample, this clone is medium-sized. The V call is TRBV9, the J call TRBJ2-3; 9 bases align to TRBD1. There are 17 residues in the CDR3. V lost 0 bases and J lost 2; bases outside the gene matches: 7. The germline V gene encodes CDR1 SGDLS and CDR2 YYNGEE. The CDR3 region is CASSVASGQGYTDTQYF. Written as DNA, the CDR3 is TGTGCCAGCAGCGTAGCTTCTGGACAGGGGTACACAGATACGCAGTATTTT.

This clone is labeled medium-sized. The V and J genes are TRBV2 and TRBJ1-2; D not resolved. The CDR3 extends over 14 amino acids. The germline CDR1 and CDR2 sequences are SNHLY and FYNNEI. V gave up 1 base and J gave up 2 bases, with 8 bases separating them. This chain's CDR3 is CASSEGSNNYGYTF. The CDR3 DNA is TGTGCCAGCAGTGAAGGGTCTAACAACTATGGCTACACCTTC.

Only a few counts were recorded for this clone. The genes are TRBV7-7 and TRBJ2-2; no definite D call. Between the trimmed V and J ends, which lost 1 base and 4 bases, there was a span of 10 bases. Germline CDR1 is SSHAT and CDR2 is FNYEAQ (reference sequence). CDR3 length: 15 amino acids. CDR3 nucleotides: TGTGCCAGCAGCTTAGTCGGGTATCCCACCGGGGAGCTGTTTTTT. Translated: CASSLVGYPTGELFF.

Within the sample, this clone is medium-sized. The chain carries TRBV5-4 and TRBJ2-7; 8 bases are shared with TRBD2. CDR1 is SGHNT and CDR2 is YYREEE in the germline V gene (reference sequence). The CDR3 is made up of 14 amino acids. With V trimmed by 3 bases and J by 4 bases, 6 bases remained unmatched. CDR3 region: CASSSSTSAYEQYV. CDR3 nucleotide sequence: TGTGCCAGCAGCTCTTCGACTAGCGCGTACGAGCAGTACGTC.

In its sample, this clone is medium-sized. The rearrangement joins TRBV14 to TRBJ1-3; the match to TRBD1 covers 10 bases. Germline V gene lookup returns CDR1 SGHDN and CDR2 FVKESK. With 0 bases clipped from V and 3 bases from J, the junction kept 8 bases outside the gene matches. The CDR3 runs to 18 residues. CDR3 sequence: CASSQEVLRTGGGNTIYF. The CDR3 coding sequence is TGTGCCAGCAGCCAAGAAGTGTTGCGGACAGGGGGTGGAAACACCATATATTTT.

By frequency in the sample, this clone is medium-sized (0.01 to 0.1%). J is TRBJ2-7 and V is TRBV4-2, with 7 positions matching TRBD1. CDR1 is LGHNA, CDR2 YNFKEQ, per germline. The junction had 7 bases not matched to a gene; V was cut back by 3 bases and J by 5 bases. The CDR3 totals 14 residues. The CDR3 nucleotides are TGTGCCAGCAGCCAGCCGGGCCAGGGGGACGAGCAGTACTTC. Amino acid sequence: CASSQPGQGDEQYF.

Relative to its sample, this clone is large. The chain uses TRBV5-4 and TRBJ1-3, with TRBD1 matching 7 bases. The CDR3 is 15 residues long. Losses at the gene ends were 1 base for V and 1 base for J; bases not matched to a gene: 2. The germline gives CDR1 SGHNT, CDR2 YYREEE (reference sequence). CDR3 DNA sequence: TGTGCCAGCAGCTTGTCAGGGGGGTCTGGAAACACCATATATTTT. Amino acid sequence: CASSLSGGSGNTIYF.

This chain joins TRBV11-3 and TRBJ2-2; TRBD1 is a possible D gene (6 bases). The V gene's germline CDR1 is SGHNT and CDR2 YENEEA. There are 16 residues in the CDR3. The V end was cut by 5 bases, the J end by 2 bases, with 15 bases between. The CDR3 DNA follows: TGTGCCAGCAGCCCCCGCCAGGGGAGCAACACCGGGGAGCTGTTTTTT. This gives the protein CASSPRQGSNTGELFF. The full variable domain, its missing parts supplied by reference TRBV11-3 and TRBJ2-2, is EAGVVQSPRYKIIEKKQPVAFWCNPISGHNTLYWYLQNLGQGPELLIRYENEEAVDDSQLPKDRFSAERLKGVDSTLKIQPAELGDSAVYLCASSPRQGSNTGELFFGEGSRLTVL.

By share, this clone counts as medium-sized. CDR3 in DNA: TGTGCCAGCAGCGTGGGACAGGGGGCTAGTTTCTACGAGCAGTACTTC. It translates to CASSVGQGASFYEQYF. The rearrangement uses TRBV9 and TRBJ2-7; 12 nucleotides line up with TRBD1. Germline V lookup: CDR1 SGDLS, CDR2 YYNGEE. This CDR3 comprises 16 residues. V gave up 2 bases and J gave up 3 bases; unmatched junction bases: 6.

This sequence joins TRBV5-4 and TRBJ2-1, with D maybe TRBD1 (5 bases). CDR1 and CDR2 from the germline V gene are SGHNT and YYREEE (reference sequence). Trimming removed 3 bases from V and 0 bases from J, with 16 bases in between. The CDR3 has 17 residues. The CDR3 is CASSSPPPRASYNEQFF. The CDR3 DNA reads as TGTGCCAGCAGCTCTCCCCCCCCCAGGGCCTCCTACAATGAGCAGTTCTTC. Using reference TRBV5-4 and TRBJ2-1 for the parts outside the CDR3, the full variable domain is ETGVTQSPTHLIKTRGQQVTLRCSSQSGHNTVSWYQQALGQGPQFIFQYYREEENGRGNFPPRFSGLQFPNYSSELNVNALELDDSALYLCASSSPPPRASYNEQFFGPGTRLTVL.

By sample share, this clone is large. The chain employs TRBV18 and TRBJ2-7, with D possibly TRBD2 on 6 matching bases. Trimming cost V 2 bases and J 3 bases, with 17 bases left between them. The CDR3 is 16 residues long. In germline, CDR1 is KGHSH, CDR2 LQKENI. CDR3 coding DNA: TGTGCCAGCTCACCAACCCCGGGGGTCTCGGGCTACGAGCAGTACTTC. Translated: CASSPTPGVSGYEQYF.

Judged by abundance, this clone is medium-sized. The chain has TRBV15 and TRBJ1-1; 9 positions match TRBD1. The CDR3 contains 13 residues. Unmatched junction bases numbered 2, after V lost 8 bases and J lost 1 base. Looked up from germline, CDR1 is LNHNV and CDR2 is YYDKDF (reference sequence). CDR3 amino acids: CATGTGQNTEAFF. The CDR3 DNA is TGTGCCACCGGGACAGGGCAGAACACTGAAGCTTTCTTT.

This clone ranks as medium-sized. The V gene is TRBV10-1, the J gene TRBJ2-7; 13 nucleotides align to TRBD2. After removal of 6 bases from V and 3 bases from J, the junction contained 20 bases not matched to a gene. The CDR3 runs to 20 residues. Per the germline V gene, CDR1 is WNHNN and CDR2 is SYGVQD (reference sequence). The CDR3 DNA follows: TGCGCCAGCAGCATGGGACAGGTCACTAGCGGGAGGGCAAATTTCTACGAGCAGTACGTC. Amino acid sequence: CASSMGQVTSGRANFYEQYV.

The chain is built from TRBV7-9 and TRBJ1-1; tentative D call: TRBD1 (5 bases). The V end was cut by 2 bases, the J end by 2 bases, with 12 bases between. This CDR3 has 15 residues. The V gene's germline CDR1 is SEHNR and CDR2 FQNEAQ (reference sequence). DNA of the CDR3: TGTGCCAGCAGCTTACCCGGGGGGGAAAACACTGAAGCTTTCTTT. Its protein is CASSLPGGENTEAFF.